The 22 T cell receptor beta chains in this list originate from one sample, sequenced in a study of cytomegalovirus exposure and HLA in healthy donors. PCR was performed using 60 Vbeta and 13 Jbeta primers. The table came from immunoSEQ multiplex PCR; TCRdb's copy has only in-frame clones and leaves some out. The data contain about 67,000 clones, 75% to 90% of them singletons. Sequenced: PBMCs. These receptors were obtained from a woman aged 30 to 39 in good health and CMV-seropositive.

The chain recombines TRBV6-5 with TRBJ1-2; D is uncertain. Germline V gene sequence: CDR1 MNHEY, CDR2 SVGAGI. V was clipped by 6 bases and J by 7 bases, with 12 bases between them. The CDR3 contains 12 residues. This CDR3 reads CASRSQRLGYTF. CDR3 bases: TGTGCCAGCAGATCTCAGAGGCTTGGCTACACCTTC.

The J gene is TRBJ2-1, the V gene TRBV29-1; 10 nucleotides line up with TRBD2. V gave up 0 bases and J gave up 0 bases; unmatched junction bases: 5. This CDR3 spans 17 amino acids. In germline, CDR1 is SQVTM, CDR2 ANQGSEA. This CDR3 reads CSVEDRASGSSYNEQFF. The CDR3 bases are TGCAGCGTTGAAGATCGGGCTAGCGGGAGCTCCTACAATGAGCAGTTCTTC.

The J gene is TRBJ2-3, the V gene TRBV6-6; D is possibly TRBD2 (6 bases). Germline V gives CDR1 MNHNY, CDR2 SVGAGI (reference sequence). The CDR3 runs 16 residues. Trimming cost V 4 bases and J 0 bases, with 14 bases left between them. The chain's CDR3 is CASSSLAGLSTDTQYF. In DNA form, the CDR3 reads TGTGCCAGCAGTTCCCTTGCGGGACTTAGCACAGATACGCAGTATTTT.

The J gene is TRBJ2-3, the V gene TRBV18, with 7 bases lining up with TRBD1. The CDR3 extends over 14 amino acids. CDR1 and CDR2 from the germline V gene are KGHSH and LQKENI. The V segment lost 3 bases and the J segment 2 bases; nucleotides outside the gene matches: 2. CDR3 sequence: CASSPGQNTDTQYF. Here the CDR3 DNA reads TGTGCCAGCTCACCGGGACAGAACACAGATACGCAGTATTTT.

The V gene is TRBV27, the J gene TRBJ2-7; D is unresolved. V shed 5 bases and J shed 0 bases, with 11 bases lying between them. Germline V gene data show CDR1 as MNHEY and CDR2 as SMNVEV (reference sequence). This CDR3 region has 14 residues. Here the CDR3 DNA reads TGTGCCAGCAGTGCTTCCAAGAGCTCCTACGAGCAGTACTTC. It encodes CASSASKSSYEQYF.

This clone was observed once. This sequence joins TRBV25-1 and TRBJ2-2; 7 bases agree with TRBD1. Losses at the gene ends were 3 bases for V and 1 base for J; bases not matched to a gene: 5. The CDR3 covers 16 residues. The germline V gene encodes CDR1 MGHDK and CDR2 SYGVNS. This CDR3 is CASSEARGKNTGELFF. CDR3 nucleotide sequence: TGTGCCAGCAGTGAGGCCAGGGGGAAGAACACCGGGGAGCTGTTTTTT.

The rearrangement links TRBV4-1 to TRBJ2-1; 7 nucleotides line up with TRBD2. V lost 0 bases to trimming and J lost 4 bases; unmatched junction nucleotides: 3. Looked up from germline, CDR1 is MGHRA and CDR2 is YSYEKL. The CDR3 is made up of 15 amino acids. Here the CDR3 DNA reads TGCGCCAGCAGCCAAGAAAACGGGAGGTACAATGAGCAGTTCTTC. Translated, it gives CASSQENGRYNEQFF.

The rearrangement joins TRBV2 to TRBJ1-1, with TRBD1 matching 11 bases. Germline-derived CDR1 and CDR2 are SNHLY and FYNNEI. This CDR3 contains 13 residues. V shed 6 bases, J shed 5 bases, and the junction held 2 bases outside the gene matches. The CDR3, as DNA: TGTGCCAGCAGGGACAGGGGGCGGACTGAAGCTTTCTTT. Translating gives CASRDRGRTEAFF. Filled out from reference TRBV2 and TRBJ1-1, the complete variable domain reads EPEVTQTPSHQVTQMGQEVILRCVPISNHLYFYWYRQILGQKVEFLVSFYNNEISEKSEIFDDQFSVERPDGSNFTLKIRSTKLEDSAMYFCASRDRGRTEAFFGQGTRLTVV.

CDR3 bases: TGTGCCAGCAGCTTGCCTAGGGGCAGAAACACCATATATTTT. As protein: CASSLPRGRNTIYF. V usage is TRBV7-3 and J usage is TRBJ1-3; TRBD1 is a possible D gene (5 bases). V was pared by 3 bases and J by 5 bases, with 11 bases between. Germline V gene lookup returns CDR1 SGHTA and CDR2 FQGTGA. This CDR3 is 14 amino acids long.

This sequence joins TRBV19 and TRBJ1-1; 8 positions match TRBD1. V was clipped by 3 bases and J by 2 bases; unmatched bases: 8. The germline gives CDR1 LNHDA, CDR2 SQIVND (reference sequence). CDR3 length: 16 amino acids. This CDR3 is CASSMIQGDRNTEAFF. The CDR3, as DNA: TGTGCCAGTAGTATGATACAGGGGGACCGAAACACTGAAGCTTTCTTT. The complete variable domain, with remaining parts taken from reference TRBV19 and TRBJ1-1, reads DGGITQSPKYLFRKEGQNVTLSCEQNLNHDAMYWYRQDPGQGLRLIYYSQIVNDFQKGDIAEGYSVSREKKESFPLTVTSAQKNPTAFYLCASSMIQGDRNTEAFFGQGTRLTVV.

This clone was seen a single time. The chain recombines TRBV2 with TRBJ1-2; 8 bases map to TRBD1. The CDR3 has 13 residues. Germline assignment: CDR1 SNHLY and CDR2 FYNNEI. V shed 6 bases, J shed 8 bases, and the junction held 8 bases outside the gene matches. As DNA, the CDR3 is TGTGCCAGCAGGATTGACAGGGGTAGGGGCTACACCTTC. Translating gives CASRIDRGRGYTF.

The rearrangement joins TRBV7-9 to TRBJ2-1; D is uncertain. This CDR3 has 14 amino acids. V was pared by 11 bases and J by 4 bases, with 18 bases between. The germline V gene encodes CDR1 SEHNR and CDR2 FQNEAQ (reference sequence). DNA for the CDR3: TGTGCCGGCACCCTACCGTCCCAATACAATGAGCAGTTCTTC. This codes for CAGTLPSQYNEQFF.

The V call is TRBV7-8, the J call TRBJ2-7, with TRBD1 matching over 8 bases. Unmatched junction bases numbered 7, after V lost 5 bases and J lost 1 base. Looked up from germline, CDR1 is SGHVS and CDR2 is FQNEAQ. CDR3 length: 15 residues. CDR3 sequence (DNA): TGTGCCAGCAGCCCTCGACAGGGGCAGTCCTACGAGCAGTACTTC. Residues: CASSPRQGQSYEQYF. The full variable domain, its missing parts supplied by reference TRBV7-8 and TRBJ2-7, is GAGVSQSPRYKVAKRGQDVALRCDPISGHVSLFWYQQALGQGPEFLTYFQNEAQLDKSGLPSDRFFAERPEGSVSTLKIQRTQQEDSAVYLCASSPRQGQSYEQYFGPGTRLTVT.

The chain recombines TRBV11-3 with TRBJ2-1, with TRBD2 matching 7 bases. V shed 0 bases and J 7 bases; nucleotides not matched to a gene: 6. The length of the CDR3 is 15 residues. The germline V gene encodes CDR1 SGHNT and CDR2 YENEEA. The CDR3 nucleotides are TGTGCCAGCAGCTTAGACCGGGACTACCAAAATGAGCAGTTCTTC. Translated: CASSLDRDYQNEQFF.

This chain joins TRBV14 and TRBJ2-7; 7 nucleotides match TRBD1. This CDR3 comprises 14 residues. Trimming took 3 bases from V and 3 from J; bases not matched to a gene: 5. CDR1 is SGHDN and CDR2 is FVKESK in the germline V gene. CDR3 sequence: CASSQRGQHYEQYF. CDR3 coding DNA: TGTGCCAGCAGCCAGAGGGGACAGCACTACGAGCAGTACTTC.

V gene TRBV28 combines with J gene TRBJ1-1; 8 nucleotides match TRBD1. Germline CDR1 MDHEN, CDR2 SYDVKM. Trimming at V came to 6 bases and at J to 3 bases, leaving 9 bases not matched to a gene. This CDR3 contains 15 residues. The CDR3 nucleotides are TGTGCCAGCAGGCGGAAGAACAGGGGGGACACTGAAGCTTTCTTT. Its protein is CASRRKNRGDTEAFF.

The chain combines TRBV25-1 with TRBJ1-4; D may be TRBD1 (6 bases). Trimming shortened V by 6 bases and J by 3 bases, and 11 bases separated the two germline ends. The CDR3 contains 14 residues. Per the germline V gene, CDR1 is MGHDK and CDR2 is SYGVNS. The CDR3: CASSRGWPNEKLFF. The CDR3 DNA sequence: TGTGCCAGCAGCAGGGGATGGCCTAATGAAAAACTGTTTTTT.

The V and J genes are TRBV6-1 and TRBJ1-2; no firm D call. Trimming took off 6 bases at V and 8 bases at J, with 16 bases between the two ends. Germline V gene lookup returns CDR1 MNHNS and CDR2 SASEGT. The CDR3 is made up of 13 amino acids. The DNA for the CDR3 is TGTGCCAGCAGCCGAAGTAGTGGGCGCGGCTACACCTTC. Translating gives CASSRSSGRGYTF.

The rearrangement uses TRBV7-2 and TRBJ2-7; unclear D gene. This CDR3 spans 13 amino acids. CDR1 and CDR2 (germline): SGHTA, FQGNSA. Trimming removed 0 bases from V and 3 bases from J, with 6 bases in between. CDR3 residues: CASSLARLYEQYF. DNA for the CDR3: TGTGCCAGCAGCTTAGCGCGGCTCTACGAGCAGTACTTC.

This clone appeared a single time. This sequence joins TRBV10-3 and TRBJ2-2; TRBD1 might be the D (5 bases). Looked up from germline, CDR1 is ENHRY and CDR2 is SYGVKD. The length of the CDR3 is 13 residues. V dropped 6 bases and J dropped 6 bases, with 11 bases sitting between them. DNA of the CDR3: TGTGCCATCAGGGACACCCAGGCCGGGGAGCTGTTTTTT. This codes for CAIRDTQAGELFF.

CDR3 loop: CASSEMGLAANEQFF. CDR3 bases: TGTGCCAGCAGTGAAATGGGACTAGCGGCCAATGAGCAGTTCTTC. The chain combines TRBV6-4 with TRBJ2-1; the match to TRBD2 covers 11 bases. This CDR3 is 15 amino acids long. Germline CDR1 is MRHNA and CDR2 is SNTAGT. The V and J ends lost 3 bases and 6 bases, in that order; junction bases with no gene match: 4.

The rearrangement joins TRBV4-1 to TRBJ1-1, with TRBD1 as a possible D gene (6 bases). V was cut by 3 bases and J by 3 bases, with 14 bases left in between. This CDR3 is 15 amino acids long. Germline V lookup: CDR1 MGHRA, CDR2 YSYEKL. CDR3 nucleotide sequence: TGCGCCAGCAGCCAGCTAGGGGGGGTGGACACTGAAGCTTTCTTT. Protein: CASSQLGGVDTEAFF.